These 6 T cell receptor beta chains were all obtained from the same sample, sequenced in a study of OX40 agonist ivuxolimab in advanced cancers. The table came from immunoSEQ multiplex PCR; TCRdb's copy has only in-frame clones and leaves some out. The table shows fewer than 55,000 clones, with roughly 84% occurring only once. The material sequenced was CD4+ or CD8+ T cells sorted from blood, taken in a trial of the OX40 agonist ivuxolimab. The origin of the receptors is an adult with an advanced solid tumor such as melanoma, head and neck, liver or kidney cancer.

The chain employs TRBV28 and TRBJ2-7; perhaps TRBD1 as D (5 bases). The V end lost 11 bases, the J end lost 4 bases, and 6 bases lay between the germline ends. CDR3 size: 9 residues. Germline CDR1 and CDR2: MDHEN and SYDVKM. CDR3 sequence (DNA): TGTGCCGGGGCTTACGAGCAGTACTTC. Amino acids: CAGAYEQYF. Full variable domain (missing parts from reference TRBV28 and TRBJ2-7): DVKVTQSSRYLVKRTGEKVFLECVQDMDHENMFWYRQDPGLGLRLIYFSYDVKMKEKGDIPEGYSVSREKKERFSLILESASTNQTSMYLCAGAYEQYFGPGTRLTVT.

J is TRBJ2-5 and V is TRBV7-2; TRBD2 matches 13 bases. Trimming at V came to 1 base and at J to 6 bases, leaving 5 bases not matched to a gene. CDR1 SGHTA and CDR2 FQGNSA come from the germline V gene. The CDR3 is made up of 16 amino acids. In DNA form, the CDR3 reads TGTGCCAGCAGCTTAGAACTAGCGGGAGGGCCCCAGACCCAGTACTTC. This codes for CASSLELAGGPQTQYF.

The chain couples TRBV4-1 to TRBJ2-5; TRBD2 is a possible D gene (5 bases). The J call may be in error: the DNA end matches TRBJ2-7 better. Germline CDR1 MGHRA, CDR2 YSYEKL. The CDR3 is 13 residues long. CDR3 residues: CASSRTGEGEQYF. Here the CDR3 DNA reads TGCGCCAGCAGCCGCACGGGTGAGGGCGAGCAGTACTTC.

The chain employs TRBV14 and TRBJ1-5; D is uncertain. The CDR3 totals 14 residues. The V end was cut by 1 base, the J end by 0 bases, with 4 bases between. Per the germline V gene, CDR1 is SGHDN and CDR2 is FVKESK. The chain's CDR3 is CASSQGGSNQPQHF. The CDR3 DNA reads as TGTGCCAGCAGCCAAGGGGGTAGCAATCAGCCCCAGCATTTT.

The gene calls are TRBV19 and TRBJ1-3; perhaps TRBD1 as D (6 bases). Trimming removed 9 bases from V and 1 base from J, with 13 bases in between. The CDR3 length is 14 residues. Germline CDR1 LNHDA, CDR2 SQIVND (reference sequence). The CDR3 loop reads CASRDNLSGNTIYF. CDR3 DNA: TGTGCCAGCCGGGACAACTTATCTGGAAACACCATATATTTT.

The rearrangement links TRBV30 to TRBJ2-7; D uncertain. Trimming removed 5 bases at V and 0 bases at J, with 8 bases between. Germline V gives CDR1 GTSNPN, CDR2 SVGIG (reference sequence). There are 12 residues in the CDR3. CDR3 protein: CAWSDNSYEQYF. The CDR3 nucleotides are TGTGCCTGGTCCGACAACTCCTACGAGCAGTACTTC.